The rows below give T cell receptor beta chains drawn from one sample of a study of blood T cell repertoires in COVID-19. The table came from immunoSEQ multiplex PCR; TCRdb's copy has only in-frame clones and leaves some out. The table includes a few hundred thousand clones, 82% detected once. Material for sequencing was peripheral blood. These receptors came from an elderly woman with acute or convalescent COVID-19. Both conserved end residues are part of each CDR3. D genes are given only for firm matches. Clone size appears in some rows only: once, few, many, or a class for an expanded clone.

v_call: TRBV15
j_call: TRBJ2-2
d_call: TRBD2
clone_size: NA
cdr3_aa: CATSTAEGGGSTGELFF
cdr3_nt: TGTGCCACCAGCACCGCGGAAGGCGGGGGGTCTACCGGGGAGCTGTTTTTT

v_call: TRBV10-3
j_call: TRBJ1-2
d_call: TRBD1
clone_size: NA
cdr3_aa: CAISFIRGNYTF
cdr3_nt: TGTGCCATCAGTTTTATCAGGGGGAACTACACCTTC

v_call: TRBV4-2
j_call: TRBJ2-2
d_call: TRBD1
clone_size: NA
cdr3_aa: CASSRRTGDTGELFF
cdr3_nt: TGTGCCAGCAGCCGTAGGACAGGGGACACCGGGGAGCTGTTTTTT

v_call: TRBV6-5
j_call: TRBJ2-3
d_call: NA
clone_size: NA
cdr3_aa: CAGGGQITDTQYF
cdr3_nt: TGTGCCGGAGGGGGACAGATCACAGATACGCAGTATTTT

v_call: TRBV7-2
j_call: TRBJ1-6
d_call: NA
clone_size: NA
cdr3_aa: CASSLSEFSPLHF
cdr3_nt: TGTGCCAGCAGCTTATCTGAGTTTTCACCCCTCCACTTT

v_call: TRBV5-1
j_call: TRBJ1-2
d_call: NA
clone_size: NA
cdr3_aa: CASSLGQTYGYTF
cdr3_nt: TGCGCCAGCAGCCTAGGACAGACCTATGGCTACACCTTC

v_call: TRBV7-9
j_call: TRBJ2-2
d_call: NA
clone_size: once
cdr3_aa: CASSLERSTGELFF
cdr3_nt: TGTGCCAGCAGCTTAGAGCGCAGCACCGGGGAGCTGTTTTTT

v_call: TRBV19
j_call: TRBJ1-1
d_call: TRBD1
clone_size: NA
cdr3_aa: CASSTGQGGMNTEAFF
cdr3_nt: TGTGCCAGTAGTACCGGACAGGGGGGGATGAACACTGAAGCTTTCTTT

v_call: TRBV6-4
j_call: TRBJ1-1
d_call: TRBD1
clone_size: NA
cdr3_aa: CASRETGKGTEAFF
cdr3_nt: TGTGCCAGCAGAGAGACAGGGAAGGGCACTGAAGCTTTCTTT

v_call: TRBV11-2
j_call: TRBJ2-2
d_call: TRBD1
clone_size: NA
cdr3_aa: CASSLGTGSGELFF
cdr3_nt: TGTGCCAGCAGCTTAGGGACAGGGTCCGGGGAGCTGTTTTTT

v_call: TRBV27
j_call: TRBJ1-1
d_call: TRBD1
clone_size: NA
cdr3_aa: CASSWTGAGTEAFF
cdr3_nt: TGTGCCAGCAGCTGGACAGGGGCTGGCACTGAAGCTTTCTTT

v_call: TRBV6-5
j_call: TRBJ2-5
d_call: NA
clone_size: few
cdr3_aa: CASSFDRQETQYF
cdr3_nt: TGTGCCAGCAGTTTTGACAGGCAAGAGACCCAGTACTTC

v_call: TRBV3-1/TRBV3-2
j_call: TRBJ1-3
d_call: TRBD1
clone_size: NA
cdr3_aa: CASSQPQGAFGNTIYF
cdr3_nt: TGTGCCAGCAGCCAACCACAGGGGGCGTTTGGAAACACCATATATTTT

v_call: TRBV9
j_call: TRBJ2-3
d_call: TRBD1
clone_size: NA
cdr3_aa: CASSPPGQGTDTQYF
cdr3_nt: TGTGCCAGCAGCCCTCCGGGACAGGGGACAGATACGCAGTATTTT

v_call: TRBV19
j_call: TRBJ1-1
d_call: NA
clone_size: NA
cdr3_aa: CASSRTEQNTEAFF
cdr3_nt: TGTGCCAGTAGTAGAACAGAACAGAACACTGAAGCTTTCTTT

v_call: TRBV9
j_call: TRBJ1-3
d_call: NA
clone_size: NA
cdr3_aa: CASSVGGLAGNTIYF
cdr3_nt: TGTGCCAGCAGCGTAGGAGGTCTCGCTGGAAACACCATATATTTT

v_call: TRBV9
j_call: TRBJ1-4
d_call: NA
clone_size: NA
cdr3_aa: CASSVAGNDEKLFF
cdr3_nt: TGTGCCAGCAGCGTAGCGGGGAATGATGAAAAACTGTTTTTT

v_call: TRBV2
j_call: TRBJ1-4
d_call: NA
clone_size: NA
cdr3_aa: CASHTEPGEKLFF
cdr3_nt: TGTGCCAGCCACACCGAACCAGGGGAAAAACTGTTTTTT

v_call: TRBV11-2
j_call: TRBJ1-2
d_call: NA
clone_size: NA
cdr3_aa: CASSTQGYGYTF
cdr3_nt: TGTGCCAGCAGTACACAGGGATATGGCTACACCTTC

v_call: TRBV7-2
j_call: TRBJ1-1
d_call: NA
clone_size: once
cdr3_aa: CASSPDLRGSLTEAFF
cdr3_nt: TGTGCCAGCAGCCCGGACCTCCGGGGGAGTCTCACTGAAGCTTTCTTT

v_call: TRBV18
j_call: TRBJ1-2
d_call: NA
clone_size: NA
cdr3_aa: CASSSRDGGPYGYTF
cdr3_nt: TGTGCCAGCTCATCACGCGACGGGGGGCCCTATGGCTACACCTTC

v_call: TRBV7-2
j_call: TRBJ1-2
d_call: TRBD1
clone_size: NA
cdr3_aa: CASSPTGEGSGYTF
cdr3_nt: TGTGCCAGCAGCCCGACAGGGGAGGGATCTGGCTACACCTTC

v_call: TRBV5-4
j_call: TRBJ1-2
d_call: NA
clone_size: few
cdr3_aa: CASSLFTGKLHGYTF
cdr3_nt: TGTGCCAGCAGCTTGTTCACAGGGAAGTTACATGGCTACACCTTC

v_call: TRBV9
j_call: TRBJ1-2
d_call: NA
clone_size: few
cdr3_aa: CASSGRGDGGGYTF
cdr3_nt: TGTGCCAGCAGCGGCAGGGGTGACGGAGGAGGCTACACCTTC

v_call: TRBV29-1
j_call: TRBJ1-1
d_call: TRBD1
clone_size: NA
cdr3_aa: CSAGRTGLNTEAFF
cdr3_nt: TGCAGCGCCGGTCGGACAGGGTTGAACACTGAAGCTTTCTTT

v_call: TRBV6-5
j_call: TRBJ2-2
d_call: NA
clone_size: NA
cdr3_aa: CASINAGSGELFF
cdr3_nt: TGTGCCAGCATAAACGCGGGCTCCGGGGAGCTGTTTTTT

v_call: TRBV2
j_call: TRBJ2-7
d_call: NA
clone_size: NA
cdr3_aa: CASRTGRRSYEQYF
cdr3_nt: TGTGCCAGCAGGACAGGTCGACGCTCCTACGAGCAGTACTTC

v_call: TRBV28
j_call: TRBJ1-2
d_call: TRBD1
clone_size: NA
cdr3_aa: CASRPPRGLQVGYTF
cdr3_nt: TGTGCCAGCAGACCCCCCAGGGGGCTACAGGTTGGCTACACCTTC

v_call: TRBV7-3
j_call: TRBJ2-1
d_call: TRBD1
clone_size: NA
cdr3_aa: CASSLGGDRGSYNEQFF
cdr3_nt: TGTGCCAGCAGCTTAGGGGGAGACAGGGGATCCTACAATGAGCAGTTCTTC

v_call: TRBV10-1
j_call: TRBJ1-1
d_call: TRBD1
clone_size: NA
cdr3_aa: CASSDRTGMNTEAFF
cdr3_nt: TGCGCCAGCAGTGATCGGACAGGGATGAACACTGAAGCTTTCTTT

v_call: TRBV19
j_call: TRBJ1-5
d_call: TRBD1
clone_size: NA
cdr3_aa: CASSIGTVEATLLARPQHF
cdr3_nt: TGTGCCAGTAGTATTGGGACAGTGGAAGCTACCCTCCTGGCGAGGCCCCAGCATTTT

v_call: TRBV6-1
j_call: TRBJ1-2
d_call: NA
clone_size: NA
cdr3_aa: CASSEALGGNYGYTF
cdr3_nt: TGTGCCAGCAGTGAAGCGCTGGGGGGGAACTATGGCTACACCTTC

v_call: TRBV27
j_call: TRBJ1-3
d_call: TRBD1
clone_size: NA
cdr3_aa: CASSPDRPGNTIYF
cdr3_nt: TGTGCCAGCAGCCCGGACAGGCCAGGAAACACCATATATTTT

v_call: TRBV18
j_call: TRBJ1-2
d_call: NA
clone_size: NA
cdr3_aa: CASSPSGQMNTVYGYTF
cdr3_nt: TGTGCCAGCTCACCATCCGGCCAGATGAACACAGTATATGGCTACACCTTC

v_call: TRBV19
j_call: TRBJ2-6
d_call: NA
clone_size: NA
cdr3_aa: CASSSTEFPGANVLTF
cdr3_nt: TGTGCCAGTAGTTCGACAGAGTTCCCCGGGGCCAACGTCCTGACTTTC